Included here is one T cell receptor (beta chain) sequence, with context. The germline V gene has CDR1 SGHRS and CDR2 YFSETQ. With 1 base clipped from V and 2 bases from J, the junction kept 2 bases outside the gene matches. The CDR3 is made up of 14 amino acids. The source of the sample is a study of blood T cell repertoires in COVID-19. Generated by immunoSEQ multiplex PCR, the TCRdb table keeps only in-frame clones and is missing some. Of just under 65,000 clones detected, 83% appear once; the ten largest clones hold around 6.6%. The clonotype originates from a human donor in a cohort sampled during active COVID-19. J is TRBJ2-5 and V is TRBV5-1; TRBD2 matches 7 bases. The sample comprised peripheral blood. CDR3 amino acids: CASSLSGGQETQYF. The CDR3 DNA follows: TGCGCCAGCAGCTTGTCGGGGGGTCAAGAGACCCAGTACTTC.